Following are 7 T cell receptor beta chains from one sample sequenced in a study of cytomegalovirus exposure and HLA in healthy donors. PCR amplification relied on 60 Vbeta primers (plus 13 Jbeta primers). Profiled with immunoSEQ multiplex PCR; TCRdb holds only in-frame clones, not every one. Of about 110,000 clones in the sample, 70% to 75% were seen once. The sample taken for sequencing was PBMCs. The receptors were sampled from a man between 35 and 55 years old in good health and CMV-seronegative.

The chain is built from TRBV7-2 and TRBJ2-7; D is perhaps TRBD1 (6 bases). Trimming took 5 bases from V and 4 from J, leaving 18 bases between them. From germline, CDR1 is SGHTA and CDR2 FQGNSA. This CDR3 region has 15 residues. Here the CDR3 reads CASSPAGGGLYEQYF. CDR3 bases: TGTGCCAGCAGCCCAGCTGGGGGCGGGCTGTACGAGCAGTACTTC.

CDR3 DNA: TGTGCCACCAGCAGAGGGGTGGCGGGGGGCTTTGAAAAACTGTTTTTT. It translates to CATSRGVAGGFEKLFF. The J gene is TRBJ1-4, the V gene TRBV15; possibly TRBD1 for D (6 bases). V was clipped by 1 base and J by 7 bases, with 16 bases between them. The CDR3 totals 16 residues. Germline V gene sequence: CDR1 LNHNV, CDR2 YYDKDF (reference sequence).

The rearrangement uses TRBV19 and TRBJ1-5, with a possible D match to TRBD1 (5 bases). Per germline, CDR1 LNHDA and CDR2 SQIVND (reference sequence). V was shortened by 9 bases and J by 0 bases, with 12 bases between the two germline ends. The CDR3 sequence is 14 residues long. CDR3 coding DNA: TGTGCCAGCAGAACAGGACATAGCAATCAGCCCCAGCATTTT. Translating it yields CASRTGHSNQPQHF.

The rearrangement links TRBV9 to TRBJ2-3, with D possibly being TRBD2 (5 bases). CDR3 length: 13 amino acids. The germline V and J ends were trimmed by 4 bases and 2 bases, with 8 bases remaining between them. Germline CDR1 is SGDLS and CDR2 is YYNGEE. CDR3 region: CASSTDFTDTQYF. The CDR3 bases are TGTGCCAGCAGCACGGACTTCACAGATACGCAGTATTTT.

V and J are TRBV6-1 and TRBJ2-1, with 7 bases lining up with TRBD1. V shed 6 bases, J shed 2 bases, and the junction held 10 bases outside the gene matches. The V gene's germline CDR1 is MNHNS and CDR2 SASEGT. CDR3 size: 16 residues. CDR3 in DNA: TGTGCCAGCAGCGAACTTACAGGGGTAACCTACAATGAGCAGTTCTTC. Protein product: CASSELTGVTYNEQFF.

The chain recombines TRBV6-5 with TRBJ2-7; 7 bases line up with TRBD2. J lost 0 bases, V lost 2 bases, and 4 bases had no gene match. The V gene's germline CDR1 is MNHEY and CDR2 SVGAGI. This CDR3 contains 15 residues. The CDR3 protein is CASSYTGTTSYEQYF. The CDR3 nucleotides read TGTGCCAGCAGTTACACCGGGACTACCTCCTACGAGCAGTACTTC.

The sample holds one count of this clone. The genes are TRBV4-3 and TRBJ2-1; D gene uncertain. This CDR3 has 13 amino acids. Germline lookup yields CDR1 LGHNA and CDR2 YSLEER. V shed 3 bases and J shed 4 bases, with 7 bases lying between them. The CDR3 sequence: CASSQAAYNEQFF. In nucleotides, the CDR3 is TGCGCCAGCAGCCAGGCCGCATACAATGAGCAGTTCTTC.